The text below deals with one T cell receptor beta chain. Antigen: not known. These data come from a study of cytomegalovirus exposure and HLA in healthy donors. The study's findings and limits: Published work reported that the classifier diagnosed cytomegalovirus status with high specificity and sensitivity. Accurate prediction of most subjects' HLA-A and HLA-B alleles from TCR beta sequences was reported. While the bulk of TCR sequences proved rare, some public TCRs turned up in many donors.

It was with 60 Vbeta and 13 Jbeta primers that the PCR ran. Clones were sequenced by immunoSEQ multiplex PCR, and TCRdb holds only the in-frame ones, with some missing. The sample comprises 75,000 to 95,000 clones, around 80% of which are singletons, and approximately 4% rests with the top ten. Germline loops: CDR1 LNHDA, CDR2 SQIVND (reference sequence). The CDR3 loop spans 13 amino acids. Unmatched junction bases numbered 7, after V lost 6 bases and J lost 8 bases. The sample taken for sequencing was PBMCs. This sequence was found in a male donor in good health and CMV-seropositive. J is TRBJ1-2 and V is TRBV19, with 9 bases that match TRBD1. The CDR3 sequence: CASSWGQGQGYTF. The CDR3 DNA follows: TGTGCCAGTAGCTGGGGACAGGGCCAGGGCTACACCTTC.